Included here is one T cell receptor (beta chain) sequence, with context. The data were obtained in a study of T-cell memory formation after mild COVID-19. TCRdb processed the 5' RACE reads anew with MiXCR; each CDR3 protein has one entry. In the table there are under 200,000 distinct CDR3 sequences, roughly 11% of which are singletons. Trimming removed 0 bases at V and 6 bases at J, with 16 bases between. The CDR3 is 15 amino acids. The germline V gene has CDR1 SGHRS and CDR2 YFSETQ. The receptor's source is a man younger than 35 who had mild COVID-19 (a few samples of this study predate the infection). Cell type and time point are not known. The sample comprised PBMCs or a T cell subset sorted from them (not recorded which). The chain joins TRBV5-1 to TRBJ2-7; TRBD1 is a possible D gene (7 bases). CDR3 amino acids: CASSLVGGGEGEQYF. Written as DNA, the CDR3 is TGCGCCAGCAGCTTGGTAGGAGGGGGCGAAGGCGAGCAGTACTTC.